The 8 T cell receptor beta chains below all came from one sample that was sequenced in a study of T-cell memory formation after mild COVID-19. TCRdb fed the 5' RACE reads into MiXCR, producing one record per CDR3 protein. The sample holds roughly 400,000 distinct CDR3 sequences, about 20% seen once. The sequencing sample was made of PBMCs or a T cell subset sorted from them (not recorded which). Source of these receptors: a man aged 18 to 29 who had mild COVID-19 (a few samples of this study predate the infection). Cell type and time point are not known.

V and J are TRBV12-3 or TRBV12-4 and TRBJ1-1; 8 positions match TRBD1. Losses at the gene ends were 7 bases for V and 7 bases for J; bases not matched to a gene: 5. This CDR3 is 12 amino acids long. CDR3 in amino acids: CASTQGQVEAFF. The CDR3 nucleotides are TGTGCCAGCACCCAGGGACAGGTTGAAGCTTTCTTT.

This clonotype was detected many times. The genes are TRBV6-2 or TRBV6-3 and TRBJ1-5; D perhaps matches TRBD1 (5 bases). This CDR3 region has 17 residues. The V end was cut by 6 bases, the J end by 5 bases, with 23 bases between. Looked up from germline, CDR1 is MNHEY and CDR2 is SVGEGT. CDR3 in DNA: TGTGCCAGCAGCCCAATCCCGACTCGGGGGGTTTATCAGCCCCAGCATTTT. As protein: CASSPIPTRGVYQPQHF.

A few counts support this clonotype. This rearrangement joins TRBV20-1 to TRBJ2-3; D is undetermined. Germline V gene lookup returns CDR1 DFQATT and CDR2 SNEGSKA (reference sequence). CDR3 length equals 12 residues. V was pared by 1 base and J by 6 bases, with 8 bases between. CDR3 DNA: TGCAGTGCTAGAGGAGAAGTGGATACGCAGTATTTT. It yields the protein CSARGEVDTQYF.

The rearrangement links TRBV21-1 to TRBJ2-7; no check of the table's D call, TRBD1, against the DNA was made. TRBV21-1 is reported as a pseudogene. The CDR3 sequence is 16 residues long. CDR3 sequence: CASKATDGQVVYEQYV. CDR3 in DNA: TGTGCCAGCAAAGCAACTGACGGACAGGTAGTTTACGAGCAGTACGTC.

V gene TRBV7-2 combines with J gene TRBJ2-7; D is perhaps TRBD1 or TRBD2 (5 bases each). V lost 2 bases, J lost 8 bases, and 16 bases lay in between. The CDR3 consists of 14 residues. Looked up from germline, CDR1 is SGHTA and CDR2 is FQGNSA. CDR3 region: CASSLTGWGTQQYV. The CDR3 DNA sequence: TGTGCCAGCAGCTTAACAGGTTGGGGGACCCAGCAGTACGTC.

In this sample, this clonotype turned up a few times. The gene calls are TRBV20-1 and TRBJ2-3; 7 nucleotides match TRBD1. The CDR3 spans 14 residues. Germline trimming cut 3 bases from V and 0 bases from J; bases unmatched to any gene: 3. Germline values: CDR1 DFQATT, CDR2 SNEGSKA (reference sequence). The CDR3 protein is CSARLGQSTDTQYF. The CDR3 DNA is TGCAGTGCTAGGCTGGGACAGAGCACAGATACGCAGTATTTT.

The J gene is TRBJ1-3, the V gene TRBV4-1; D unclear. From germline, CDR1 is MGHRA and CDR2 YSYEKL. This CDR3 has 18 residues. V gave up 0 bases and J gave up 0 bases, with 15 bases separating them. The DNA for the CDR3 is TGCGCCAGCAGCCAAGATCAAGCGGCCAGCCACTCTGGAAACACCATATATTTT. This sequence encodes CASSQDQAASHSGNTIYF.

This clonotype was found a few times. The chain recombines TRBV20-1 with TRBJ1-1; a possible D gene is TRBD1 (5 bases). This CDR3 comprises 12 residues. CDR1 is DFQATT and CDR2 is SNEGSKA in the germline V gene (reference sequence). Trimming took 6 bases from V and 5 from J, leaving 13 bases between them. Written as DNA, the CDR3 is TGCAGTGCCGTGGGGGGATGGACTGAAGCTTTCTTT. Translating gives CSAVGGWTEAFF.